Listed below are T cell receptor beta chains from one sample, sequenced in a study of cytomegalovirus exposure and HLA in healthy donors. Some clones are missing from TCRdb's copy, which holds only in-frame ones; the method was immunoSEQ multiplex PCR. The table shows 170,000 or so clones, with 70% to 80% occurring only once. Sample: PBMCs. The receptor set was obtained from a man in his fifties or sixties in good health and CMV-seronegative. CDR3s include the opening cysteine and the closing phenylalanine or tryptophan. Fields, in order: D gene, V gene, J gene, clone size, CDR3 DNA, CDR3 protein. A D gene is named only where the DNA matches it firmly. Expanded clones are given a class, and other clones once, few, many or no size at all.

TRBD1,TRBV19,TRBJ2-2,.,TGTGCCAGTAGTATAGTGACAGGGACCGGGGAGCTGTTTTTT,CASSIVTGTGELFF
TRBD2,TRBV2,TRBJ2-5,once,TGTGCCAGCAGTGTATTAGCGGGGGGCGGGCAAGAGACCCAGTACTTC,CASSVLAGGGQETQYF
.,TRBV5-4,TRBJ1-5,few,TGTGCCAGCAGCTTAGATGGGGGGGGCTCGCAGCCCCAGCATTTT,CASSLDGGGSQPQHF
TRBD1,TRBV4-1,TRBJ1-4,.,TGCGCCAGCAGTTCGGGGACAGGGGGTGAAAAACTGTTTTTT,CASSSGTGGEKLFF
.,TRBV7-9,TRBJ2-2,.,TGTGCCAGCAGCTTAGGTCTAGCGTTGAACACCGGGGAGCTGTTTTTT,CASSLGLALNTGELFF
TRBD1,TRBV19,TRBJ1-1,.,TGTGCCAGTAGTACCTCCGTAGGGGGCGACACTGAAGCTTTCTTT,CASSTSVGGDTEAFF
.,TRBV7-2,TRBJ2-7,few,TGTGCCAGCAGCTTAACAGACTACGAGCAGTACTTC,CASSLTDYEQYF
.,TRBV2,TRBJ2-7,few,TGTGCCAGCAGTTCTCTCCAGGGGGGTGAGCAGTACTTC,CASSSLQGGEQYF
.,TRBV29-1,TRBJ2-7,.,TGCAGCGTTCGTCCCGGCTCCTACGAGCAGTACTTC,CSVRPGSYEQYF
TRBD1,TRBV7-8,TRBJ1-3,few,TGTGCCAGCAGCTTTGGACAGGGAGCCTATTCTGGAAACACCATATATTTT,CASSFGQGAYSGNTIYF
TRBD2,TRBV5-1,TRBJ2-3,.,TGCGCCAGCTCAGGACTAGCGGCCCTATCTAGCACAGATACGCAGTATTTT,CASSGLAALSSTDTQYF
TRBD2,TRBV5-1,TRBJ2-1,.,TGCGCCAGCAGCTTGGCCGCTGTACTAGCGGGAGGAGGTGAGCAGTTCTTC,CASSLAAVLAGGGEQFF
.,TRBV18,TRBJ2-7,.,TGTGCCAGCTCACTAACCCCTTACAGCTACGAGCAGTACTTC,CASSLTPYSYEQYF
TRBD2,TRBV6-1,TRBJ2-5,.,TGTGCCAGCAGTGAGATGGGGGGGCAAGAGACCCAGTACTTC,CASSEMGGQETQYF
TRBD1,TRBV6-1,TRBJ2-2,.,TGTGCCAGCATTCGGACAGGGGACACCGGGGAGCTGTTTTTT,CASIRTGDTGELFF
TRBD2,TRBV10-3,TRBJ2-7,.,TGTGCCATCAGTGGACTAGCGGGAGGGCGGGAGCAGTACTTC,CAISGLAGGREQYF
.,TRBV19,TRBJ1-2,.,TGTGCCAGTGGACTCCGGGACATTAACTATGGCTACACCTTC,CASGLRDINYGYTF
TRBD2,TRBV5-6,TRBJ2-2,once,TGTGCCAGCAGACTTAGCGGGGTCAACACCGGGGAGCTGTTTTTT,CASRLSGVNTGELFF
.,TRBV7-2,TRBJ2-4,.,TGTGCCAGCAGCTCCGCGGGGAGGAGCCAAAACATTCAGTACTTC,CASSSAGRSQNIQYF
.,TRBV11-2,TRBJ2-7,.,TGTGCCAGCAGCCGTTCGGGACTTTCCTACGAGCAGTACTTC,CASSRSGLSYEQYF
.,TRBV6-5,TRBJ2-2,.,TGTGCCAGCAGTTACAGGGAGTCCGGGGAGCTGTTTTTT,CASSYRESGELFF
TRBD2,TRBV13,TRBJ2-7,.,TGTGCCAGCAGCTTATTACTAGCGGGGCCGTCTGGCGAGCAGTACTTC,CASSLLLAGPSGEQYF
.,TRBV30,TRBJ2-3,.,TGTGCCTGGAGTACTACCGGGACTAGCACAGATACGCAGTATTTT,CAWSTTGTSTDTQYF
.,TRBV15,TRBJ1-2,.,TGTGCCACCAGCAGAGAAAGGGGGGGTGGCTACACCTTC,CATSRERGGGYTF
TRBD1,TRBV15,TRBJ1-2,.,TGTGCCACCAGCCCCAGACAGGGGTTGAACTATGGCTACACCTTC,CATSPRQGLNYGYTF
.,TRBV2,TRBJ2-2,.,TGTGCCACTCCGGGACAGAACACCGGGGAGCTGTTTTTT,CATPGQNTGELFF
.,TRBV19,TRBJ2-4,.,TGTGCCAGTAGTGACCCCCCACGGGGGGCCGGGGACATTCAGTACTTC,CASSDPPRGAGDIQYF
.,TRBV5-1,TRBJ1-6,.,TGCGCCAGCAGCTTGGATGGACAGAATTCACCCCTCAACTTT,CASSLDGQNSPLNF